This T cell receptor beta chain was documented in a study of blood T cells in healthy people across ages. Primed by a sample-barcoded 5' primer and a J-beta primer mix, a second PCR proceeded for about 6 to 12 cycles. Every cDNA molecule bore a tag from a template-switch adaptor containing 12 random nucleotides. All samples yielded 2.5 million or more CDR3-containing paired-end reads. TCRdb re-called the 5' RACE reads with MiXCR, one entry per CDR3 protein. The data hold 600,000 or so distinct CDR3 sequences, with about 28% observed a single time. Staff drew ten milliliters of peripheral blood from each donor. Per the germline V gene, CDR1 is GTSNPN and CDR2 is SVGIG (reference sequence). CDR3 size: 14 residues. The germline V and J ends were trimmed by 3 bases and 8 bases, with 17 bases remaining between them.

The origin of this receptor is a woman aged 80 or over in good health. V usage is TRBV30 and J usage is TRBJ1-3, with D hard to call. Sequenced input: blood. The CDR3 is CAWRRTYSGDTIYF. CDR3 nucleotides: TGTGCCTGGAGACGAACGTACAGCGGAGACACCATATATTTT. The entire variable domain, with the rest obtained from reference TRBV30 and TRBJ1-3, is as follows: SQTIHQWPATLVQPVGSPLSLECTVEGTSNPNLYWYRQAAGRGLQLLFYSVGIGQISSEVPQNLSASRPQDRQFILSSKKLLLSDSGFYLCAWRRTYSGDTIYFGEGSWLTVV.